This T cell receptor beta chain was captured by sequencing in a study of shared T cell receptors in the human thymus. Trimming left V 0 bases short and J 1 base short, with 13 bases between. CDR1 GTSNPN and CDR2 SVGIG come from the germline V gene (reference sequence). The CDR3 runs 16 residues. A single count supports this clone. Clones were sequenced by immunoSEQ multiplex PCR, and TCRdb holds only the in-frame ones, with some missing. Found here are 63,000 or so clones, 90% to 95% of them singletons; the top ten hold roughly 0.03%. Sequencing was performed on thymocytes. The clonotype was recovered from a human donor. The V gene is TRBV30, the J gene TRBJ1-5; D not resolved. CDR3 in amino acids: CAWSVSRDTSNQPQHF. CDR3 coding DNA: TGTGCCTGGAGTGTATCACGCGACACCAGCAATCAGCCCCAGCATTTT.